The 20 T cell receptor beta chains below come from one sample, sequenced in a study of shared clonotypes between healthy human individuals. Sequenced by immunoSEQ multiplex PCR; TCRdb stores in-frame clones only, minus some. The table lists around 1.9 million clones, about 92% of them singletons, with 1.5% to 2% in the top ten. The naive CD8 fraction comprised CD45RO-negative cells positively selected for CCR7 and excluded terminally differentiated effector memory CD45RA+ cells. The material sequenced was naive CD8+ T cells from PBMCs. The receptors were sampled from a man between 18 and 29 years old in good health. Some clones in this sample may be carry-over from other donors' samples.

This clone was detected a few times. This sequence joins TRBV19 and TRBJ2-4; D perhaps matches TRBD1 (6 bases). V lost 8 bases and J lost 3, with 11 bases in between. Germline lookup yields CDR1 LNHDA and CDR2 SQIVND (reference sequence). The CDR3 length is 13 residues. CDR3: CASQGRGKNIQYF. CDR3 DNA: TGTGCCAGTCAGGGCAGGGGCAAAAACATTCAGTACTTC.

CDR3 sequence (DNA): TGTGCCAGCAGCCAAGGCCTAGCGGATACCTACGAGCAGTACTTC. This codes for CASSQGLADTYEQYF. The rearrangement links TRBV14 to TRBJ2-7; 7 positions agree with TRBD2. CDR3 length: 15 amino acids. J lost 2 bases, V lost 1 base, and 5 bases had no gene match. CDR1 is SGHDN, CDR2 FVKESK, per germline.

This sequence joins TRBV7-9 and TRBJ2-5; D is perhaps TRBD1 (5 bases). Germline CDR1 reads SEHNR; CDR2 reads FQNEAQ (reference sequence). V gave up 5 bases and J gave up 2 bases, with 21 bases separating them. The CDR3 covers 17 residues. CDR3 region: CASSVIRVIIEQETQYF. For the CDR3, the DNA is TGTGCCAGCAGCGTTATCAGGGTGATTATTGAGCAAGAGACCCAGTACTTC.

This chain uses TRBV10-3 with TRBJ2-3, with 9 bases fitting TRBD2. The CDR3 contains 15 residues. Germline trimming cut 10 bases from V and 2 bases from J; bases unmatched to any gene: 10. Per germline, CDR1 ENHRY and CDR2 SYGVKD. The chain's CDR3 is CATLPGGRATDTQYF. The DNA of the CDR3 is TGTGCCACCCTTCCCGGCGGGAGGGCCACAGATACGCAGTATTTT.

The chain uses TRBV20-1 and TRBJ2-3; no clear D gene. The CDR3 totals 11 residues. Trimming removed 6 bases at V and 7 bases at J, with 11 bases between. Germline-derived CDR1 and CDR2 are DFQATT and SNEGSKA (reference sequence). CDR3 in amino acids: CSAPESHTQYF. The CDR3 DNA follows: TGCAGTGCCCCCGAGAGTCATACGCAGTATTTT.

The rearrangement uses TRBV5-1 and TRBJ2-1, with 13 bases matching TRBD2. The J segment lost 10 bases and the V segment lost 5 bases, leaving 9 bases of the junction unmatched. Germline CDR1 reads SGHRS; CDR2 reads YFSETQ. The CDR3 runs to 15 residues. This CDR3 reads CASRDTSGRVEEQFF. Written as DNA, the CDR3 is TGCGCCAGCAGGGATACTAGCGGGAGGGTTGAGGAGCAGTTCTTC. Full variable domain (missing parts from reference TRBV5-1 and TRBJ2-1): KAGVTQTPRYLIKTRGQQVTLSCSPISGHRSVSWYQQTPGQGLQFLFEYFSETQRNKGNFPGRFSGRQFSNSRSEMNVSTLELGDSALYLCASRDTSGRVEEQFFGPGTRLTVL.

The rearrangement links TRBV9 to TRBJ2-3; D possibly uses TRBD1 or TRBD2 (6 bases each). V was trimmed by 6 bases and J by 2 bases, leaving 19 bases between them. The CDR3 covers 16 residues. Germline-derived CDR1 and CDR2 are SGDLS and YYNGEE. The CDR3 spells CASNPLGAGHTDTQYF. The CDR3 region has the DNA TGTGCCAGCAACCCTTTGGGTGCGGGACACACAGATACGCAGTATTTT. Together with reference TRBV9 and TRBJ2-3, the CDR3 gives the full variable domain: DSGVTQTPKHLITATGQRVTLRCSPRSGDLSVYWYQQSLDQGLQFLIQYYNGEERAKGNILERFSAQQFPDLHSELNLSSLELGDSALYFCASNPLGAGHTDTQYFGPGTRLTVL.

The chain has TRBV27 and TRBJ2-7, with 8 bases fitting TRBD2. V lost 6 bases, J lost 7 bases, and 11 bases stayed unmatched. CDR1 MNHEY and CDR2 SMNVEV come from the germline V gene (reference sequence). The CDR3 totals 14 residues. CDR3 sequence reads: CASSLTSAFLEQYF. The CDR3 DNA reads as TGTGCCAGCAGCCTGACTAGCGCATTTCTGGAGCAGTACTTC.

This chain joins TRBV5-6 and TRBJ1-2; D call uncertain. Germline V gives CDR1 SGHDT, CDR2 YYEEEE. The V gene lost 2 bases and the J gene lost 3 bases, with 8 bases spanning the gap. The CDR3 is 13 residues long. The CDR3 region is CASSFKRDYGYTF. The CDR3 DNA reads TGTGCCAGCAGCTTCAAACGGGACTATGGCTACACCTTC.

The DNA of the CDR3 is TGTGCCAGCAGCGCCGAGGGGAGATCCGATACGCAGTATTTT. Translated, it gives CASSAEGRSDTQYF. The genes are TRBV9 and TRBJ2-3; D possibly uses TRBD1 or TRBD2 (5 bases each). CDR1 and CDR2 from the germline V gene are SGDLS and YYNGEE. The CDR3 is 14 residues long. V gave up 3 bases and J gave up 6 bases, with 14 bases separating them. Full variable domain (missing parts from reference TRBV9 and TRBJ2-3): DSGVTQTPKHLITATGQRVTLRCSPRSGDLSVYWYQQSLDQGLQFLIQYYNGEERAKGNILERFSAQQFPDLHSELNLSSLELGDSALYFCASSAEGRSDTQYFGPGTRLTVL.

This CDR3 reads CASSVDGGINEKLFF. The CDR3 nucleotides are TGTGCCAGCAGCGTAGATGGGGGAATCAATGAAAAACTGTTTTTT. The V call is TRBV9, the J call TRBJ1-4; D may be TRBD1 (5 bases). The CDR3 has 15 amino acids. CDR1 is SGDLS and CDR2 is YYNGEE in the germline V gene. Deletions cut 0 bases from V and 5 bases from J, with 11 bases between.

Regarding this clone: Other DNA sequences in this sample translate to the same CDR3. V usage is TRBV5-6 and J usage is TRBJ1-1, with 7 bases lining up with TRBD1. Unmatched junction bases numbered 4, after V lost 4 bases and J lost 1 base. The germline gives CDR1 SGHDT, CDR2 YYEEEE. The CDR3 totals 14 residues. CDR3 amino acids: CASSLGTANTEAFF. The CDR3 nucleotides read TGTGCCAGCAGCCTAGGGACAGCGAACACTGAAGCTTTCTTT.

The CDR3 DNA is TGTGCCACCGCAGGGACGGAGGGGTCCTACGAGCAGTACTTC. This codes for CATAGTEGSYEQYF. The V call is TRBV15, the J call TRBJ2-7; tentative D call: TRBD2 (6 bases). Trimming cost V 8 bases and J 1 base, with 15 bases left between them. This CDR3 region has 14 residues. Germline V gene lookup returns CDR1 LNHNV and CDR2 YYDKDF (reference sequence).

The gene calls are TRBV4-3 and TRBJ2-1; D gene unclear. CDR1 and CDR2 (germline): LGHNA, YSLEER. V was shortened by 3 bases and J by 0 bases, with 15 bases between the two germline ends. This CDR3 spans 17 amino acids. The CDR3 bases are TGCGCCAGCAGCCACCAACTCCCTAAAAGCTCCTACAATGAGCAGTTCTTC. Encoded protein: CASSHQLPKSSYNEQFF.

The chain joins TRBV5-1 to TRBJ2-7; tentatively, D is TRBD1 (5 bases). This CDR3 is 13 amino acids long. CDR1 SGHRS and CDR2 YFSETQ come from the germline V gene. V was shortened by 2 bases and J by 3 bases, with 9 bases between the two germline ends. Written as DNA, the CDR3 is TGCGCCAGCAGCTTCGACAGCCGCTACGAGCAGTACTTC. This codes for CASSFDSRYEQYF. Full variable domain (missing parts from reference TRBV5-1 and TRBJ2-7): KAGVTQTPRYLIKTRGQQVTLSCSPISGHRSVSWYQQTPGQGLQFLFEYFSETQRNKGNFPGRFSGRQFSNSRSEMNVSTLELGDSALYLCASSFDSRYEQYFGPGTRLTVT.

This chain uses TRBV5-4 with TRBJ2-1, with 7 bases that match TRBD2. Germline lookup yields CDR1 SGHNT and CDR2 YYREEE (reference sequence). The CDR3 sequence is 15 residues long. The junction had 5 bases not matched to a gene; V was cut back by 0 bases and J by 5 bases. CDR3 bases: TGTGCCAGCAGCTTGGAGCCTAGCGGCAACAATGAGCAGTTCTTC. This encodes CASSLEPSGNNEQFF.

V gene TRBV10-1 combines with J gene TRBJ2-2; perhaps D is TRBD1 or TRBD2 (5 bases each). The germline V gene encodes CDR1 WNHNN and CDR2 SYGVQD (reference sequence). Trimming pared 8 bases from V and 5 bases from J, leaving 15 bases between. CDR3 length: 14 residues. The CDR3 DNA sequence: TGCGCCAGCGGTAAGAGGGGCGTAACCGGGGAGCTGTTTTTT. This sequence encodes CASGKRGVTGELFF.

The chain employs TRBV4-2 and TRBJ2-3, with D perhaps TRBD2 (6 bases). Trimming cost V 3 bases and J 3 bases, with 22 bases left between them. The CDR3 covers 18 residues. Germline V gene lookup returns CDR1 LGHNA and CDR2 YNFKEQ. Here the CDR3 DNA reads TGTGCCAGCAGCCAGACACCCGGAGCGAGTGGGAGGACAGATACGCAGTATTTT. This encodes CASSQTPGASGRTDTQYF.

With respect to this clone: Other DNA sequences in the sample encode the same CDR3. The rearrangement joins TRBV10-3 to TRBJ2-3; 13 nucleotides agree with TRBD2. Per the germline V gene, CDR1 is ENHRY and CDR2 is SYGVKD. V was clipped by 10 bases and J by 1 base; unmatched bases: 2. The CDR3 sequence is 14 residues long. CDR3 loop: CATGTSGGTDTQYF. In DNA form, the CDR3 reads TGTGCCACGGGGACTAGCGGGGGCACAGATACGCAGTATTTT.

This CDR3 is CASSETLGSLYEQYF. CDR3 bases: TGTGCCAGCAGCGAAACTTTGGGGAGCCTCTACGAGCAGTACTTC. This chain joins TRBV4-2 and TRBJ2-7, with D possibly matching TRBD2 (5 bases). This CDR3 contains 15 residues. V was cut by 5 bases and J by 3 bases, with 17 bases left in between. Per germline, CDR1 LGHNA and CDR2 YNFKEQ.